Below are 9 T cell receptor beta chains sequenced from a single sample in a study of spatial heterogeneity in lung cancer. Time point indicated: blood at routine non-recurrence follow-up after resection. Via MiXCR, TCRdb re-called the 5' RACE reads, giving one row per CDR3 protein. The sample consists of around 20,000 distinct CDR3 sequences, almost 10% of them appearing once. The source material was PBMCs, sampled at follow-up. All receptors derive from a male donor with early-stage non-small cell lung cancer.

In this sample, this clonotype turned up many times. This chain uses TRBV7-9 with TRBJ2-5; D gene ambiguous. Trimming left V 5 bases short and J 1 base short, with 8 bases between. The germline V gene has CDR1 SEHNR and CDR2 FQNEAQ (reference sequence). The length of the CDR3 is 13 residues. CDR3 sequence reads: CASSVAGQETQYF. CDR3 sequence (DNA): TGTGCCAGCAGCGTCGCAGGCCAAGAGACCCAGTACTTC.

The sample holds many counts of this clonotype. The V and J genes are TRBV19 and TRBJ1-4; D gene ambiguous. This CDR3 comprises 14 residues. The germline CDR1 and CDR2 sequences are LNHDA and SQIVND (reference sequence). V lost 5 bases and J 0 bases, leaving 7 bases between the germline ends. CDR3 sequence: CASSQAATNEKLFF. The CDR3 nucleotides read TGTGCCAGTAGTCAAGCAGCAACTAATGAAAAACTGTTTTTT.

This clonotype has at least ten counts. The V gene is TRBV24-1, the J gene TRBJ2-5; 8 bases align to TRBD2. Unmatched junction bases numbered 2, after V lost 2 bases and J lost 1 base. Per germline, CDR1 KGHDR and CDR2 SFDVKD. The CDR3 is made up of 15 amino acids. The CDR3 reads CATSDYTSGQETQYF. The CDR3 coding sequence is TGTGCCACCAGTGATTACACTAGCGGCCAAGAGACCCAGTACTTC.

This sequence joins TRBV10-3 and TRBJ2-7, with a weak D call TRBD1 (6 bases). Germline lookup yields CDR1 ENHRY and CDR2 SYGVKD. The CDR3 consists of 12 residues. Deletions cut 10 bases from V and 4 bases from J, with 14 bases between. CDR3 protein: CATRGGSYEQYF. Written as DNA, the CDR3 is TGTGCCACCCGAGGGGGATCATACGAGCAGTACTTC.

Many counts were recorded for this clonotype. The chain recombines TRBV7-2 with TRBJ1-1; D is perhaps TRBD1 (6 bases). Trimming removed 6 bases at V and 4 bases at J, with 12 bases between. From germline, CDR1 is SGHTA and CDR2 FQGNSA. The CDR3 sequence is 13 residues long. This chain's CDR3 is CASSYRVFTEAFF. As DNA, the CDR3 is TGTGCCAGCAGTTACAGGGTTTTCACTGAAGCTTTCTTT. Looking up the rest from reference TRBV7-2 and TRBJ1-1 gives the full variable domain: GAGVSQSPSNKVTEKGKDVELRCDPISGHTALYWYRQSLGQGLEFLIYFQGNSAPDKSGLPSDRFSAERTGGSVSTLTIQRTQQEDSAVYLCASSYRVFTEAFFGQGTRLTVV.

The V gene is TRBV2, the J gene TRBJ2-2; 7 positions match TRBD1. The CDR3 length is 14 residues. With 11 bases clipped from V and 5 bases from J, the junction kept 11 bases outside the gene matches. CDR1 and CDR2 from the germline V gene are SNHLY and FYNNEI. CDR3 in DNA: TGTGCCGGACGACAGGGAAGACAAACCGGGGAGCTGTTTTTT. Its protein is CAGRQGRQTGELFF.

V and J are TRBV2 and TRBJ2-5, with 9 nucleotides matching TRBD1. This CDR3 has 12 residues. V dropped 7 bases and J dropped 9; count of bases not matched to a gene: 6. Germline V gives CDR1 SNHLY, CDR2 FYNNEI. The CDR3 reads CASMTGGTAQYF. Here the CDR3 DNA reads TGTGCCAGCATGACAGGGGGTACGGCCCAGTACTTC.

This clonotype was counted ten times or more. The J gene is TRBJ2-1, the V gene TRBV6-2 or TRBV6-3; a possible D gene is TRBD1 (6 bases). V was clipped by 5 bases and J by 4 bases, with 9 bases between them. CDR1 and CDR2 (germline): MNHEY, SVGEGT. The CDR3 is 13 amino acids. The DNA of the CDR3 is TGTGCCAGCAGTAGGGACAATTACAATGAGCAGTTCTTC. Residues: CASSRDNYNEQFF.

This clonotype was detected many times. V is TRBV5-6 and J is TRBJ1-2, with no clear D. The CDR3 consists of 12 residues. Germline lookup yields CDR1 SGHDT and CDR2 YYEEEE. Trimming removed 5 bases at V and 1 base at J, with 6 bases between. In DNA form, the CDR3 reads TGTGCCAGCAGTCGCCTTAACTATGGCTACACCTTC. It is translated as CASSRLNYGYTF.